This T cell receptor (beta chain) was identified during a study of shared clonotypes between healthy human individuals. Sequencing used immunoSEQ multiplex PCR; TCRdb keeps in-frame clones, though not all of them. The sample includes around 500,000 clones, 81% of them seen just once. Unmatched junction bases numbered 13, after V lost 7 bases and J lost 7 bases. CDR3 size: 16 residues. CDR1 is MDHEN and CDR2 is SYDVKM in the germline V gene. What was sequenced was PBMCs. This clonotype was sampled from a woman in her thirties or forties in good health. Some clones in this sample may be carry-over from other donors' samples. This chain uses TRBV28 with TRBJ2-1, with TRBD2 identical over 10 bases. The CDR3 loop reads CASTPPASGSWNEQFF. The CDR3 bases are TGTGCCAGCACCCCGCCGGCTAGCGGGAGTTGGAATGAGCAGTTCTTC.